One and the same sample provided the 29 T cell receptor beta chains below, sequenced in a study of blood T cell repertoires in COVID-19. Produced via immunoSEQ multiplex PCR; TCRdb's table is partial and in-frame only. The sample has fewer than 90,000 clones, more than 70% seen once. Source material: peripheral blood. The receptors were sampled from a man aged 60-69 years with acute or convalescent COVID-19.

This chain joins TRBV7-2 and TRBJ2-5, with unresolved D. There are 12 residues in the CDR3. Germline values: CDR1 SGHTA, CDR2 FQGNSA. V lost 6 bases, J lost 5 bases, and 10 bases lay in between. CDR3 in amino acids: CASSPRRETQYF. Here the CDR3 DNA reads TGTGCCAGCAGTCCCCGCCGGGAGACCCAGTACTTC. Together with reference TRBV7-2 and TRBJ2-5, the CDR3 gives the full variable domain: GAGVSQSPSNKVTEKGKDVELRCDPISGHTALYWYRQSLGQGLEFLIYFQGNSAPDKSGLPSDRFSAERTGGSVSTLTIQRTQQEDSAVYLCASSPRRETQYFGPGTRLLVL.

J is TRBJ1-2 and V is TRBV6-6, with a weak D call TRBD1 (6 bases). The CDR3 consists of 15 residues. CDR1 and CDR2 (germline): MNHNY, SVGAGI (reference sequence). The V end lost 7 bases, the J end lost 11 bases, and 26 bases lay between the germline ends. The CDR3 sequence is CASTRGTLPKLGYTF. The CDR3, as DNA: TGTGCCAGCACCAGGGGTACGCTCCCTAAGCTTGGGTACACCTTC.

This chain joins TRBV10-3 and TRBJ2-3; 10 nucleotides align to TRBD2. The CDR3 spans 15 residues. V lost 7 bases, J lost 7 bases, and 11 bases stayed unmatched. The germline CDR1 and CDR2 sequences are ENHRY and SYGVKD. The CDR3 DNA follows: TGTGCCATCATGGATACAGCGGGGGGGAGAAATACGCAGTATTTT. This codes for CAIMDTAGGRNTQYF.

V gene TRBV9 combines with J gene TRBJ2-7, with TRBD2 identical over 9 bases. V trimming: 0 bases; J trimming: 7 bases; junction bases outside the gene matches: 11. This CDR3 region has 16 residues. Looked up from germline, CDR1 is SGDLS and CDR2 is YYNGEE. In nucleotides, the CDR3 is TGTGCCAGCAGCGTAGCTGGAGCGGGGGGTCGGTTGGAGCAGTACTTC. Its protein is CASSVAGAGGRLEQYF.

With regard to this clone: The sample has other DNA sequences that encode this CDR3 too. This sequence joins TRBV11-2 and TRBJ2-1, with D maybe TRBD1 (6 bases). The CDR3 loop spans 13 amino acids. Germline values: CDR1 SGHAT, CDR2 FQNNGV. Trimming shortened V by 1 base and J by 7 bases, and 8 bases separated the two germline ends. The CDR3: CASSLVGQNEQFF. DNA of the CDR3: TGTGCCAGCAGCTTAGTGGGACAAAATGAGCAGTTCTTC.

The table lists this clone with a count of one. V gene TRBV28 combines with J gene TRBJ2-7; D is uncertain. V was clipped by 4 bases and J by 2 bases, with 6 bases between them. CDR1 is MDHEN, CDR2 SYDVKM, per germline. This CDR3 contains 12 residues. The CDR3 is CASSSLPYEQYF. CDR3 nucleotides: TGTGCCAGCAGTTCACTGCCCTACGAGCAGTACTTC.

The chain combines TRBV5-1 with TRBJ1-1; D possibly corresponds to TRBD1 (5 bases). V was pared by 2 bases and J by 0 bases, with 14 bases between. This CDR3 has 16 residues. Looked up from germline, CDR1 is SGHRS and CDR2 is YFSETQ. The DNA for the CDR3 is TGCGCCAGCAGCTTAGGGCGGACACTAATGAACACTGAAGCTTTCTTT. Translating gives CASSLGRTLMNTEAFF.

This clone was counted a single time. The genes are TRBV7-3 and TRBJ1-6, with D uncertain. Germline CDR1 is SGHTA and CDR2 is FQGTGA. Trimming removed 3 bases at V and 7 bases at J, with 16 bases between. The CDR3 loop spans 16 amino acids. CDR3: CASSLGYRGLNSPLHF. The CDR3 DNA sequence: TGTGCCAGCAGCTTGGGGTATCGAGGGCTCAATTCACCCCTCCACTTT.

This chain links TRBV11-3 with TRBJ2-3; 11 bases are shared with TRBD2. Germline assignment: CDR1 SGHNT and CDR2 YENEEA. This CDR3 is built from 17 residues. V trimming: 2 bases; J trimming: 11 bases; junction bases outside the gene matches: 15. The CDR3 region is CASSLSGRGLADSLQYF. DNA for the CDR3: TGTGCCAGCAGCTTATCTGGGCGGGGACTAGCGGACTCATTGCAGTATTTT.

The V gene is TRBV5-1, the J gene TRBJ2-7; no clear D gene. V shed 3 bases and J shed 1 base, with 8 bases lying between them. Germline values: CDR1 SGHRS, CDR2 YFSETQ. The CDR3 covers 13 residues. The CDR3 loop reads CASSSALSYEQYF. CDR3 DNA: TGCGCCAGCAGCTCCGCACTTTCCTACGAGCAGTACTTC.

The CDR3 loop is CASSIGQGRTGELFF. CDR3 bases: TGCGCCAGCAGTATAGGACAGGGGAGGACCGGGGAGCTGTTTTTT. The chain is built from TRBV5-1 and TRBJ2-2, with TRBD1 identical over 9 bases. The V and J ends lost 5 bases and 5 bases, in that order; junction bases with no gene match: 7. Germline V CDR1 and CDR2: SGHRS, YFSETQ. The CDR3 runs 15 residues.

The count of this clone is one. The CDR3, as DNA: TGTGCCAGCAGCAAGAGGGGGGGCTCTGGAAACACCATATATTTT. Protein product: CASSKRGGSGNTIYF. The chain employs TRBV5-6 and TRBJ1-3; D may be TRBD1 (6 bases). This CDR3 has 15 residues. Germline-derived CDR1 and CDR2 are SGHDT and YYEEEE. The V and J ends lost 4 bases and 0 bases respectively, with 11 bases between them.

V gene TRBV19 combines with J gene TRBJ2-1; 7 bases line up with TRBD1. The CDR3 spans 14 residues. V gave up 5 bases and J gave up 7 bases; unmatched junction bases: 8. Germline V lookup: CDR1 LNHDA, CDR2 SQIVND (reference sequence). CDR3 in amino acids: CASSVTGVVNEQFF. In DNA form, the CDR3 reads TGTGCCAGTAGTGTAACAGGGGTGGTTAATGAGCAGTTCTTC.

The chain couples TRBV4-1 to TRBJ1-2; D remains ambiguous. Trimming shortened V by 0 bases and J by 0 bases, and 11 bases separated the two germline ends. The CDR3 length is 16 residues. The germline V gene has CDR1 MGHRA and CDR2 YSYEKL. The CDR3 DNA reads TGCGCCAGCAGCCAAGAACAGAGCCGAGCTAACTATGGCTACACCTTC. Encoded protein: CASSQEQSRANYGYTF.

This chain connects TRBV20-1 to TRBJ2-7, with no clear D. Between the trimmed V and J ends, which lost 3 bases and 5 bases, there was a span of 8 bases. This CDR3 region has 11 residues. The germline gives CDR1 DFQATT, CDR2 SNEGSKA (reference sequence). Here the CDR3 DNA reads TGCAGTGCTAGCGAGGTGGACGAGCAGTACTTC. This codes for CSASEVDEQYF.

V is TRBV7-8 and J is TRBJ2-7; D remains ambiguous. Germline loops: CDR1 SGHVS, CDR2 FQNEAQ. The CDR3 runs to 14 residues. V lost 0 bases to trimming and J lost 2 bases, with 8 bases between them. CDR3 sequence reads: CASSLAAETYEQYF. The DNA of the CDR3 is TGTGCCAGCAGCTTAGCGGCGGAGACCTACGAGCAGTACTTC.

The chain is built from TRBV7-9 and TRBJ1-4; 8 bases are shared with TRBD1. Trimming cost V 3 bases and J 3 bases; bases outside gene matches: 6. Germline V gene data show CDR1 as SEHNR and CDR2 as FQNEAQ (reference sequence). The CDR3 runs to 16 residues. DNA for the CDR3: TGTGCCAGCAGCTTTCAGACCAGGGGGCCTAATGAAAAACTGTTTTTT. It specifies CASSFQTRGPNEKLFF.

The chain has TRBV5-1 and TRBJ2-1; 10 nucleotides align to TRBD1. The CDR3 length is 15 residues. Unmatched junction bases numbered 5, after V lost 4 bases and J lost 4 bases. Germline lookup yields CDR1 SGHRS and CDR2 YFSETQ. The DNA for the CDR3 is TGCGCCAGCAGCAAGGGACAGGGGACTTACAATGAGCAGTTCTTC. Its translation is CASSKGQGTYNEQFF.

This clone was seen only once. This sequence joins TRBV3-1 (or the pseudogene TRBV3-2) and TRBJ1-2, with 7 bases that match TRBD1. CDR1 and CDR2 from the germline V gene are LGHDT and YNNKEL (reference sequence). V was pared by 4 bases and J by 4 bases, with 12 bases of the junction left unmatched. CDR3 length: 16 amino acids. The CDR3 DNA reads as TGTGCCAGCAGCCCCCGGGGTGGCAGGGGGAGCTATGGCTACACCTTC. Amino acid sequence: CASSPRGGRGSYGYTF.

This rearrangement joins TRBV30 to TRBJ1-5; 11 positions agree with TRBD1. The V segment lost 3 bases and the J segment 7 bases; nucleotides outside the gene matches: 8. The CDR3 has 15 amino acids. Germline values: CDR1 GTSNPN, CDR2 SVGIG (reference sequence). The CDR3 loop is CAWRGQGALGQPQHF. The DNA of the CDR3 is TGTGCCTGGAGAGGACAGGGGGCCCTTGGGCAGCCCCAGCATTTT. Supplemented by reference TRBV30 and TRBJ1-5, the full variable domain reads SQTIHQWPATLVQPVGSPLSLECTVEGTSNPNLYWYRQAAGRGLQLLFYSVGIGQISSEVPQNLSASRPQDRQFILSSKKLLLSDSGFYLCAWRGQGALGQPQHFGDGTRLSIL.

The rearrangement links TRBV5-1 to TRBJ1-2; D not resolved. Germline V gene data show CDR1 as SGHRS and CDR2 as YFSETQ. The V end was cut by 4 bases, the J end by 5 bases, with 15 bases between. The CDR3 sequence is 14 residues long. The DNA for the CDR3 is TGCGCCAGCAGCCTAGCAATACAAGGGTATGGCTACACCTTC. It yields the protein CASSLAIQGYGYTF.

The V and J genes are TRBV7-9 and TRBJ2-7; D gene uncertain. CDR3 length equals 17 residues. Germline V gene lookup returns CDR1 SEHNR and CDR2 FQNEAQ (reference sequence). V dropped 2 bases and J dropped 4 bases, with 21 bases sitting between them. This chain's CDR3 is CASSLYGSQIIPYEQYF. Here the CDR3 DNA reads TGTGCCAGCAGCTTATATGGCAGTCAGATCATTCCTTACGAGCAGTACTTC.

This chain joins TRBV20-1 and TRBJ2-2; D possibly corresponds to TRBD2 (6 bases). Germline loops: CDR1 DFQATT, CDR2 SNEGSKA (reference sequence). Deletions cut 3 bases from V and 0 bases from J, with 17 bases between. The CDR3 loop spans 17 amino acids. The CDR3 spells CSASQSGGGANTGELFF. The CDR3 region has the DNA TGCAGTGCTAGTCAGAGCGGAGGAGGGGCGAACACCGGGGAGCTGTTTTTT.

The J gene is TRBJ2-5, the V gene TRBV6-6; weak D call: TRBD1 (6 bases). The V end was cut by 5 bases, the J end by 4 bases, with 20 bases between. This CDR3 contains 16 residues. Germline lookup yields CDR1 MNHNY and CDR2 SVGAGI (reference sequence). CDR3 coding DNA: TGTGCCAGCAGTACCACAGAAGGGGGAGTCGCAGAGACCCAGTACTTC. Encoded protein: CASSTTEGGVAETQYF.

CDR3 loop: CASSPTSGSQNEQFF. CDR3 bases: TGTGCCAGCAGCCCCACTAGCGGGAGCCAAAATGAGCAGTTCTTC. V is TRBV7-3 and J is TRBJ2-1; 11 nucleotides agree with TRBD2. The CDR3 runs to 15 residues. Germline CDR1 and CDR2: SGHTA and FQGTGA. The ends lost 5 bases at V and 7 bases at J; junction bases unmatched: 7.

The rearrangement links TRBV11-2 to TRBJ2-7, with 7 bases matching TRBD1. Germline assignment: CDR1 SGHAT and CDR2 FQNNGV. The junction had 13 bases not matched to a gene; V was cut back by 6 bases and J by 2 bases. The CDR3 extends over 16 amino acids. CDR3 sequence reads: CASSQYLGTDTYEQYF. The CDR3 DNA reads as TGTGCCAGCAGTCAGTACCTCGGGACAGACACCTACGAGCAGTACTTC.

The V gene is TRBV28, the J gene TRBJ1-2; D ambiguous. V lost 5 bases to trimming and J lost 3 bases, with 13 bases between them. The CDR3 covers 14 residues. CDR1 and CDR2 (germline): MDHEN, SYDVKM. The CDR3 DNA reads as TGTGCCAGCAGTGCACCAGGAGGAGACTATGGCTACACCTTC. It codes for CASSAPGGDYGYTF.

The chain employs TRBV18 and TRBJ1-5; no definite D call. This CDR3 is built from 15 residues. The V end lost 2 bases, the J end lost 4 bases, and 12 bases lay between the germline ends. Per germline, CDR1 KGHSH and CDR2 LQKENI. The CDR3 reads CASSPVPGSNQPQHF. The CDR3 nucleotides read TGTGCCAGCTCACCAGTTCCGGGTTCGAATCAGCCCCAGCATTTT.

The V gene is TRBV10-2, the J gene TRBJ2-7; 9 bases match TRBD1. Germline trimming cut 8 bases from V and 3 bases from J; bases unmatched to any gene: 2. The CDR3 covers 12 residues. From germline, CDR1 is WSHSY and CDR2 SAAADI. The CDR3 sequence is CASGQGYYEQYF. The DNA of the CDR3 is TGCGCCAGCGGACAGGGGTACTACGAGCAGTACTTC.